The 23 T cell receptor beta chains in this list originate from one sample, sequenced in a study of cytomegalovirus exposure and HLA in healthy donors. Primers included in the PCR were 60 Vbeta and 13 Jbeta primers. Here immunoSEQ multiplex PCR was the method, and the copy in TCRdb shows in-frame clones only, minus some. The repertoire holds about 99,000 clones, with around 77% as singletons. Sequenced input: PBMCs. Receptors were obtained from a middle-aged man in good health and CMV-seronegative.

The chain combines TRBV19 with TRBJ2-7; 7 bases fit TRBD1. This CDR3 comprises 13 residues. Trimming cost V 8 bases and J 3 bases; bases outside gene matches: 7. The germline CDR1 and CDR2 sequences are LNHDA and SQIVND (reference sequence). Here the CDR3 DNA reads TGTGCCAGTGCTCTGACAGGGCTCTACGAGCAGTACTTC. Encoded protein: CASALTGLYEQYF.

The chain joins TRBV5-4 to TRBJ1-1; D gene uncertain. Germline CDR1 SGHNT, CDR2 YYREEE (reference sequence). Trimming left V 3 bases short and J 5 bases short, with 17 bases between. This CDR3 is built from 15 residues. The CDR3 is CASSSGRPRETEAFF. The CDR3 DNA reads TGTGCCAGCAGCTCCGGCAGGCCGAGGGAGACTGAAGCTTTCTTT.

The CDR3: CASTPTGGRNQPQHF. DNA of the CDR3: TGTGCCAGCACCCCGACAGGGGGCCGCAATCAGCCCCAGCATTTT. The chain employs TRBV6-5 and TRBJ1-5, with TRBD1 matching over 10 bases. Germline CDR1 MNHEY, CDR2 SVGAGI. The CDR3 extends over 15 amino acids. After removal of 7 bases from V and 2 bases from J, the junction contained 5 bases not matched to a gene.

The chain is built from TRBV2 and TRBJ2-3, with 7 bases identical to TRBD1. Trimming cost V 6 bases and J 2 bases; bases outside gene matches: 8. Germline V gene sequence: CDR1 SNHLY, CDR2 FYNNEI. The CDR3 length is 15 residues. The CDR3 DNA is TGTGCCAGCAGGCTGACAGGGTTATACACAGATACGCAGTATTTT. It specifies CASRLTGLYTDTQYF. Drawing the rest from reference TRBV2 and TRBJ2-3, the complete variable domain is EPEVTQTPSHQVTQMGQEVILRCVPISNHLYFYWYRQILGQKVEFLVSFYNNEISEKSEIFDDQFSVERPDGSNFTLKIRSTKLEDSAMYFCASRLTGLYTDTQYFGPGTRLTVL.

The gene calls are TRBV6-6 and TRBJ1-5; D ambiguous. V was clipped by 4 bases and J by 6 bases, with 7 bases between them. The CDR3 length is 12 residues. Germline CDR1 is MNHNY and CDR2 is SVGAGI (reference sequence). The chain's CDR3 is CASSFPGQPQHF. The DNA for the CDR3 is TGTGCCAGCAGTTTCCCGGGTCAGCCCCAGCATTTT.

In nucleotides, the CDR3 is TGCGCCAGCAGAAAGAGTGCAGGGGACCCCACAGATACGCAGTATTTT. Amino acids: CASRKSAGDPTDTQYF. The rearrangement joins TRBV5-1 to TRBJ2-3; maybe TRBD1 (6 bases). The CDR3 totals 16 residues. Trimming removed 5 bases at V and 2 bases at J, with 18 bases between. Germline CDR1 SGHRS, CDR2 YFSETQ.

V usage is TRBV19 and J usage is TRBJ2-1; no clear D. Germline CDR1 is LNHDA and CDR2 is SQIVND (reference sequence). CDR3 length: 11 amino acids. V lost 6 bases to trimming and J lost 4 bases, with 4 bases between them. The CDR3 loop is CASSRYNEQFF. CDR3 DNA sequence: TGTGCCAGTAGCCGGTACAATGAGCAGTTCTTC.

The rearrangement uses TRBV18 and TRBJ2-1; TRBD1 matches 10 bases. The CDR3 extends over 16 amino acids. The V gene end was trimmed by 6 bases and the J gene end by 5 bases; junction bases not matched to a gene: 10. Germline lookup yields CDR1 KGHSH and CDR2 LQKENI. CDR3 DNA: TGTGCCAGCTCCCACGACAGGGGGCGCATAAACAATGAGCAGTTCTTC. It yields the protein CASSHDRGRINNEQFF.

The rearrangement uses TRBV2 and TRBJ2-2; 9 bases agree with TRBD1. The V and J ends lost 4 bases and 6 bases, in that order; junction bases with no gene match: 18. Germline V gene sequence: CDR1 SNHLY, CDR2 FYNNEI. The CDR3 spans 19 residues. CDR3 in amino acids: CASSALHPMDRGTAGELFF. The CDR3 DNA reads TGTGCCAGCAGTGCTCTCCATCCCATGGACAGGGGAACGGCCGGGGAGCTGTTTTTT. The full variable domain, its missing parts supplied by reference TRBV2 and TRBJ2-2, is EPEVTQTPSHQVTQMGQEVILRCVPISNHLYFYWYRQILGQKVEFLVSFYNNEISEKSEIFDDQFSVERPDGSNFTLKIRSTKLEDSAMYFCASSALHPMDRGTAGELFFGEGSRLTVL.

The genes are TRBV9 and TRBJ2-7, with no clear D. The CDR3 loop spans 12 amino acids. CDR1 SGDLS and CDR2 YYNGEE come from the germline V gene. V lost 0 bases, J lost 7 bases, and 8 bases lay in between. CDR3 in amino acids: CASSVGDGEQYF. The DNA for the CDR3 is TGTGCCAGCAGCGTAGGAGACGGGGAGCAGTACTTC.

The gene calls are TRBV6-6 and TRBJ1-5; D might be TRBD1 (6 bases). V lost 7 bases to trimming and J lost 4 bases, with 17 bases between them. The germline V gene encodes CDR1 MNHNY and CDR2 SVGAGI (reference sequence). This CDR3 spans 15 amino acids. The CDR3 reads CASKYYREPNQPQHF. The CDR3 nucleotides are TGTGCCAGCAAATACTACAGGGAGCCGAATCAGCCCCAGCATTTT.

The genes are TRBV5-4 and TRBJ1-1, with unresolved D. Trimming cost V 4 bases and J 2 bases, with 15 bases left between them. The CDR3 is 15 amino acids. Germline V gene sequence: CDR1 SGHNT, CDR2 YYREEE (reference sequence). The CDR3 DNA is TGTGCCAGCAGCCCCCGGTTGGGGAGTAACACTGAAGCTTTCTTT. Translated, it gives CASSPRLGSNTEAFF.

The chain is built from TRBV28 and TRBJ1-1; D not resolved. The germline V and J ends were trimmed by 5 bases and 2 bases, with 18 bases remaining between them. The CDR3 loop spans 16 amino acids. Germline assignment: CDR1 MDHEN and CDR2 SYDVKM. CDR3 coding DNA: TGTGCCAGCAGTCCAGGCCCGAGAAGGCGCAACACTGAAGCTTTCTTT. It translates to CASSPGPRRRNTEAFF.

This rearrangement joins TRBV11-3 to TRBJ2-3, with D possibly TRBD2 on 5 matching bases. Germline values: CDR1 SGHNT, CDR2 YENEEA. V dropped 6 bases and J dropped 1 base, with 8 bases sitting between them. This CDR3 is 13 amino acids long. The CDR3 sequence is CASSWGGTDTQYF. The CDR3 coding sequence is TGTGCCAGCAGTTGGGGAGGCACAGATACGCAGTATTTT.

Turning to this clone: Other DNA sequences in this specimen translate into the identical CDR3. The V gene is TRBV5-6, the J gene TRBJ1-5, with D possibly being TRBD1 (6 bases). The CDR3 runs 15 residues. Trimming took 0 bases from V and 1 from J, leaving 8 bases between them. CDR1 and CDR2 (germline): SGHDT, YYEEEE. This CDR3 reads CASSLGRGSNQPQHF. DNA for the CDR3: TGTGCCAGCAGCTTGGGAAGGGGGAGCAATCAGCCCCAGCATTTT. Full variable domain (outside the CDR3, taken from reference TRBV5-6 and TRBJ1-5): DAGVTQSPTHLIKTRGQQVTLRCSPKSGHDTVSWYQQALGQGPQFIFQYYEEEERQRGNFPDRFSGHQFPNYSSELNVNALLLGDSALYLCASSLGRGSNQPQHFGDGTRLSIL.

This clone was seen a handful of times. This chain uses TRBV6-1 with TRBJ2-7, with 7 bases matching TRBD1. CDR1 MNHNS and CDR2 SASEGT come from the germline V gene. The CDR3 is made up of 15 amino acids. The V segment lost 6 bases and the J segment 4 bases; nucleotides outside the gene matches: 12. The CDR3 is CASSLLAGGKYEQYF. The CDR3 DNA follows: TGTGCCAGCAGCCTCCTCGCAGGGGGAAAATACGAGCAGTACTTC.

V and J are TRBV14 and TRBJ2-2; D is ambiguous. Trimming pared 0 bases from V and 9 bases from J, leaving 8 bases between. The CDR3 contains 13 residues. Germline values: CDR1 SGHDN, CDR2 FVKESK. The CDR3 DNA follows: TGTGCCAGCAGCCAAGAAATGTGGCGGGAGCTGTTTTTT. Protein sequence: CASSQEMWRELFF.

The V and J genes are TRBV28 and TRBJ2-5, with D maybe TRBD1 (7 bases). Trimming removed 6 bases at V and 2 bases at J, with 16 bases between. CDR3 length: 15 residues. Germline-derived CDR1 and CDR2 are MDHEN and SYDVKM. This CDR3 is CASSPGGRGQETQYF. CDR3 bases: TGTGCCAGCAGCCCCGGGGGCAGGGGGCAAGAGACCCAGTACTTC. Full variable domain (rest looked up from reference TRBV28 and TRBJ2-5): DVKVTQSSRYLVKRTGEKVFLECVQDMDHENMFWYRQDPGLGLRLIYFSYDVKMKEKGDIPEGYSVSREKKERFSLILESASTNQTSMYLCASSPGGRGQETQYFGPGTRLLVL.

This chain joins TRBV10-3 and TRBJ2-5, with D maybe TRBD1 (6 bases). The length of the CDR3 is 14 residues. The V end lost 3 bases, the J end lost 0 bases, and 8 bases lay between the germline ends. Germline values: CDR1 ENHRY, CDR2 SYGVKD. CDR3 bases: TGTGCCATCAGTGATGACAGGTACCAAGAGACCCAGTACTTC. Its protein product is CAISDDRYQETQYF.

V usage is TRBV13 and J usage is TRBJ1-1, with 10 bases matching TRBD1. V was clipped by 4 bases and J by 7 bases; unmatched bases: 6. Germline CDR1 reads PRHDT; CDR2 reads FYEKMQ (reference sequence). The CDR3 sequence is 14 residues long. CDR3 DNA: TGTGCCAGCAGCTCGACAGGGGGCTGGGGTGAAGCTTTCTTT. Translation gives CASSSTGGWGEAFF.

This clone was counted a few times. The sample contains more than one DNA sequence encoding this CDR3. The V and J genes are TRBV19 and TRBJ2-1; D perhaps matches TRBD2 (6 bases). V was pared by 5 bases and J by 2 bases, with 10 bases between. The germline V gene has CDR1 LNHDA and CDR2 SQIVND (reference sequence). The CDR3 runs to 14 residues. The chain's CDR3 is CASSRGGTYNEQFF. In nucleotides, the CDR3 is TGTGCCAGTAGTCGGGGCGGGACCTACAATGAGCAGTTCTTC.

The V gene is TRBV9, the J gene TRBJ1-1; TRBD1 matches at 7 bases. The V gene end was trimmed by 0 bases and the J gene end by 1 base; junction bases not matched to a gene: 3. The CDR3 consists of 15 residues. The germline V gene encodes CDR1 SGDLS and CDR2 YYNGEE. DNA for the CDR3: TGTGCCAGCAGCGTAGCTCACAGGGGGAACACTGAAGCTTTCTTT. It encodes CASSVAHRGNTEAFF.

The chain couples TRBV10-3 to TRBJ2-7, with TRBD1 matching 11 bases. With V trimmed by 0 bases and J by 10 bases, 5 bases remained unmatched. The CDR3 contains 14 residues. Germline CDR1 reads ENHRY; CDR2 reads SYGVKD. CDR3 amino acids: CAISESGTGGKQYF. In nucleotides, the CDR3 is TGTGCCATCAGTGAGTCAGGGACAGGGGGAAAACAGTACTTC.